A selection of T cell receptor beta chains follows, all from one sample in a study of CD8 T cells in ankylosing spondylitis. TCRdb reprocessed the 5' RACE reads with MiXCR, giving one entry per CDR3 protein. Found here are around 890,000 distinct CDR3 sequences, about 10% of them singletons; the top ten hold more than 0.5%. The sequenced material came from blood, either unsorted or a sorted T cell fraction (not recorded which). The receptors originated from a male donor with ankylosing spondylitis. Each CDR3 is given with its conserved first and last residue. Each record gives: J gene, clone size, D gene, V gene, CDR3 DNA, CDR3 protein. A D gene is named only where the DNA matches it firmly. Size tells how often a clone was seen (once, few, many) or the class of an expanded clone, and some rows leave it out.

j_gene: TRBJ1-1; abundance: many; d_gene: -; v_gene: TRBV12-3/TRBV12-4; CDR3nt: TGTGCCAGCAGGTTCGGTGACACTGAAGCTTTCTTT; CDR3aa: CASRFGDTEAFF
j_gene: TRBJ2-7; abundance: -; d_gene: -; v_gene: TRBV6-2/TRBV6-3; CDR3nt: TGTGCCAGCAGTTGGCCCACGAGTGCCGCCGACTACGAGCAGTACTTC; CDR3aa: CASSWPTSAADYEQYF
j_gene: TRBJ1-2; abundance: -; d_gene: TRBD1; v_gene: TRBV20-1; CDR3nt: TGCAGTGCTAGAATTTTCCGGGACAGATTCCTTCCTAACTATGGCTACACCTTC; CDR3aa: CSARIFRDRFLPNYGYTF
j_gene: TRBJ1-1; abundance: few; d_gene: -; v_gene: TRBV6-5; CDR3nt: TGTGCCAGCAGTTACGGGGGCGACAGCACTGAAGCTTTCTTT; CDR3aa: CASSYGGDSTEAFF
j_gene: TRBJ2-3; abundance: -; d_gene: -; v_gene: TRBV20-1; CDR3nt: TGCAGTGCTAGAGATCCGAGAGGGAGTAGGGATACGCAGTATTTT; CDR3aa: CSARDPRGSRDTQYF
j_gene: TRBJ2-5; abundance: few; d_gene: -; v_gene: TRBV5-5; CDR3nt: TGTGCCAGCAGCCCCCGGTTTTTACAAGAGACCCAGTACTTC; CDR3aa: CASSPRFLQETQYF
j_gene: TRBJ1-3; abundance: once; d_gene: TRBD1; v_gene: TRBV5-1; CDR3nt: TGCGCCAGCAGCACGGCCATGACAGGGACTGGAAACACCATATATTTT; CDR3aa: CASSTAMTGTGNTIYF
j_gene: TRBJ1-2; abundance: many; d_gene: -; v_gene: TRBV20-1; CDR3nt: TGCAGTGCTAGAGTTACAGAGAACTATGGCTACACCTTC; CDR3aa: CSARVTENYGYTF
j_gene: TRBJ1-6; abundance: few; d_gene: -; v_gene: TRBV28; CDR3nt: TGTGCCACCTTAGAGAGCTCCTATAATTCACCCCTCCACTTT; CDR3aa: CATLESSYNSPLHF
j_gene: TRBJ1-4; abundance: -; d_gene: -; v_gene: TRBV20-1; CDR3nt: TGCAGTGCTTTGAGGGGAACCTATGAAAAACTGTTTTTT; CDR3aa: CSALRGTYEKLFF
j_gene: TRBJ2-1; abundance: many; d_gene: TRBD2; v_gene: TRBV20-1; CDR3nt: TGCAGTCGACTAGCGGGGGGGAAGAATGAGCAGTTCTTC; CDR3aa: CSRLAGGKNEQFF
j_gene: TRBJ1-1; abundance: -; d_gene: -; v_gene: TRBV6-1; CDR3nt: TGTGCCAGCAGTACCATTGGACGGACCCTGAACACTGAAGCTTTCTTT; CDR3aa: CASSTIGRTLNTEAFF
j_gene: TRBJ1-2; abundance: -; d_gene: TRBD1; v_gene: TRBV15; CDR3nt: TGTGCCACCAGCAAAGAGGGAGGACAGGGGGCGTTCGGAGAGGGCTACACCTTC; CDR3aa: CATSKEGGQGAFGEGYTF
j_gene: TRBJ2-7; abundance: many; d_gene: TRBD1; v_gene: TRBV7-2; CDR3nt: TGTGCCAGCAGCTCCGGGACAGGGTTCTACGAGCAGTACTTC; CDR3aa: CASSSGTGFYEQYF
j_gene: TRBJ2-7; abundance: few; d_gene: TRBD1; v_gene: TRBV20-1; CDR3nt: TGCAGTGCTAGGAGGGGGCCTACAACCTACGAGCAGTACTTC; CDR3aa: CSARRGPTTYEQYF
j_gene: TRBJ2-5; abundance: -; d_gene: -; v_gene: TRBV20-1; CDR3nt: TGCAGTGCTAGTCTCGAAAGAGAGACCCAGTACTTC; CDR3aa: CSASLERETQYF
j_gene: TRBJ2-5; abundance: -; d_gene: TRBD1; v_gene: TRBV12-3/TRBV12-4; CDR3nt: TGTGCCAGCAGTTTAGGACAACAGGGGCTGGAGACCCAGTACTTC; CDR3aa: CASSLGQQGLETQYF
j_gene: TRBJ2-1; abundance: few; d_gene: TRBD2; v_gene: TRBV12-5; CDR3nt: TGTGCTAGTAGAGAGACGGGGGGGATCTACAATGAGCAGTTCTTC; CDR3aa: CASRETGGIYNEQFF
j_gene: TRBJ2-7; abundance: few; d_gene: TRBD2; v_gene: TRBV7-2; CDR3nt: TGTGCCAGCAGCCCCCCCCGCGGGAGGAGGAGCTCCTACGAGCAGTACTTC; CDR3aa: CASSPPRGRRSSYEQYF
j_gene: TRBJ2-5; abundance: few; d_gene: -; v_gene: TRBV12-3/TRBV12-4; CDR3nt: TGTGCCAGCAGTTTAGAAGGGTCCGCCCGGACCCAGTACTTC; CDR3aa: CASSLEGSARTQYF